This T cell receptor beta chain was documented in a study of shared clonotypes between healthy human individuals. Study details: CD4 naive and memory got three plates each, CD8 naive two, CD8 memory one.

The study's findings and limits: Larger estimated richness was generally seen in naive subsets than in memory subsets.

V was clipped by 3 bases and J by 4 bases, with 11 bases between them. From germline, CDR1 is SQVTM and CDR2 ANQGSEA. The CDR3 is 13 amino acids. A 200 ng quantity of DNA, about 30,000 T cell genomes, went into the sorted-subset replicate PCRs. Assay used: immunoSEQ multiplex PCR; TCRdb lists only in-frame clones, some missing. The sample has 330,000 or so clones; 74% are singletons. Turning to this clone: What it binds is not known.

The donor population consisted of healthy HIV-negative adults with no recent acute infections or vaccinations. The gene calls are TRBV29-1 and TRBJ2-3; tentatively, D is TRBD1 (5 bases). This receptor was obtained from a man younger than 40 in good health. Sample: memory CD4+ T cells sorted from blood. Subset reported: CD45RA-negative fraction. The CDR3 DNA follows: TGCAGCGTTGAGGCAGGGCGGTCAGATACGCAGTATTTT. Translated, it gives CSVEAGRSDTQYF.